This entry lists 32 T cell receptor beta chains sequenced from one sample in a study of OX40 agonist ivuxolimab in advanced cancers. Generated by immunoSEQ multiplex PCR, the TCRdb table keeps only in-frame clones and is missing some. Among around 26,000 clones, around 79% were seen once, and the ten largest hold roughly 13%. The sample in question was CD4+ or CD8+ T cells sorted from blood, obtained in a trial of the OX40 agonist ivuxolimab. These receptors were obtained from an adult with an advanced solid tumor such as melanoma, head and neck, liver or kidney cancer.

This chain joins TRBV19 and TRBJ1-2, with D possibly TRBD1 on 6 matching bases. Trimming cost V 7 bases and J 4 bases, with 16 bases left between them. CDR1 and CDR2 (germline): LNHDA, SQIVND (reference sequence). This CDR3 region has 14 residues. The CDR3 DNA is TGTGCCAGTAAGAGGCCAGGGGATTCCTATGGCTACACCTTC. Translation gives CASKRPGDSYGYTF.

This clone was seen a few times. The rearrangement joins TRBV19 to TRBJ2-7; D may match TRBD1 or TRBD2 (7 bases each). CDR3 length: 14 residues. The germline V gene encodes CDR1 LNHDA and CDR2 SQIVND (reference sequence). V dropped 5 bases and J dropped 2 bases, with 13 bases sitting between them. CDR3 residues: CASSWGGQTYEQYF. The CDR3 nucleotides read TGTGCCAGTAGTTGGGGGGGACAGACCTACGAGCAGTACTTC. Looking up the rest from reference TRBV19 and TRBJ2-7 gives the full variable domain: DGGITQSPKYLFRKEGQNVTLSCEQNLNHDAMYWYRQDPGQGLRLIYYSQIVNDFQKGDIAEGYSVSREKKESFPLTVTSAQKNPTAFYLCASSWGGQTYEQYFGPGTRLTVT.

J is TRBJ1-5 and V is TRBV19, with no clear D. The CDR3 loop spans 12 amino acids. V lost 1 base and J lost 14, with 12 bases in between. Looked up from germline, CDR1 is LNHDA and CDR2 is SQIVND (reference sequence). The CDR3 bases are TGTGCCAGTAGTATAGGCGTTTTTTTGAAGCATTTT. Amino acid sequence: CASSIGVFLKHF.

In its sample, this clone was seen a few times. This chain uses TRBV5-6 with TRBJ2-7; maybe TRBD2 (5 bases). The CDR3 is 15 amino acids. The germline gives CDR1 SGHDT, CDR2 YYEEEE. The ends were cut back, 0 bases at V and 0 bases at J, with 10 bases in the middle. The CDR3 protein is CASSLVASYSYEQYF. In DNA form, the CDR3 reads TGTGCCAGCAGCTTGGTGGCTAGCTACTCCTACGAGCAGTACTTC.

This sequence joins TRBV19 and TRBJ2-2; unclear D gene. Germline CDR1 is LNHDA and CDR2 is SQIVND (reference sequence). Trimming removed 2 bases at V and 6 bases at J, with 10 bases between. The CDR3 runs 14 residues. The DNA for the CDR3 is TGTGCCAGTAGTATAAGGGCCAGGCCCGGGGAGCTGTTTTTT. Translated: CASSIRARPGELFF.

A few counts support this clone. The chain recombines TRBV28 with TRBJ1-2, with 8 bases matching TRBD1. Germline values: CDR1 MDHEN, CDR2 SYDVKM. V shed 4 bases, J shed 4 bases, and the junction held 11 bases outside the gene matches. The CDR3 sequence is 16 residues long. CDR3 loop: CASSSDLLDRVYGYTF. CDR3 DNA: TGTGCCAGCAGTTCCGACCTCCTGGACAGGGTCTATGGCTACACCTTC.

The rearrangement links TRBV9 to TRBJ1-2; 9 bases fit TRBD1. Germline values: CDR1 SGDLS, CDR2 YYNGEE. Germline trimming cut 2 bases from V and 6 bases from J; bases unmatched to any gene: 17. The CDR3 is made up of 18 amino acids. CDR3 sequence (DNA): TGTGCCAGCAGCGTTATCACAGGGGGCGCTGGGAGTGGTGATGGCTACACCTTC. Translation: CASSVITGGAGSGDGYTF.

The V gene is TRBV4-1, the J gene TRBJ2-3; 11 bases fit TRBD2. After removal of 1 base from V and 4 bases from J, the junction contained 4 bases not matched to a gene. Per the germline V gene, CDR1 is MGHRA and CDR2 is YSYEKL. CDR3 size: 16 residues. The CDR3 coding sequence is TGCGCCAGCAGCCAAGTCCCGGGACTAGCGGCAGATACGCAGTATTTT. It translates to CASSQVPGLAADTQYF.

This clone was counted a few times. This rearrangement joins TRBV29-1 to TRBJ1-1; 9 bases match TRBD1. The junction had 12 bases not matched to a gene; V was cut back by 6 bases and J by 7 bases. CDR1 is SQVTM, CDR2 ANQGSEA, per germline. The CDR3 sequence is 14 residues long. CDR3 amino acids: CSVQDPGTGFEAFF. Written as DNA, the CDR3 is TGCAGCGTCCAAGATCCCGGGACAGGGTTTGAAGCTTTCTTT.

This clone was found a few times. The gene calls are TRBV6-1 and TRBJ1-6, with a tentative D call TRBD1 (6 bases). Germline CDR1 MNHNS, CDR2 SASEGT. The CDR3 consists of 15 residues. V was pared by 1 base and J by 2 bases, with 6 bases between. The CDR3: CASSEGTAYNSPLHF. The CDR3 DNA is TGTGCCAGCAGTGAAGGGACAGCCTATAATTCACCCCTCCACTTT.

This chain uses TRBV5-1 with TRBJ2-7, with D perhaps TRBD1 (6 bases). Trimming cost V 1 base and J 4 bases, with 21 bases left between them. CDR1 and CDR2 from the germline V gene are SGHRS and YFSETQ. This CDR3 spans 17 amino acids. The CDR3 region has the DNA TGCGCCAGCAGCTTGAACTACAGGGCGGTAAAAGGGTACGAGCAGTACTTC. It is translated as CASSLNYRAVKGYEQYF.

This clone was detected a few times. The chain has TRBV9 and TRBJ1-1; D is unresolved. Germline CDR1 is SGDLS and CDR2 is YYNGEE. This CDR3 spans 14 amino acids. V was trimmed by 0 bases and J by 0 bases, leaving 6 bases between them. The DNA for the CDR3 is TGTGCCAGCAGCGTAGGAGCTCTGAACACTGAAGCTTTCTTT. As protein: CASSVGALNTEAFF.

The chain joins TRBV29-1 to TRBJ2-1, with TRBD1 identical over 7 bases. The germline gives CDR1 SQVTM, CDR2 ANQGSEA. The CDR3 totals 13 residues. Trimming cost V 7 bases and J 0 bases; bases outside gene matches: 3. As DNA, the CDR3 is TGCAGCGGCCGGACAGGCTCCTACAATGAGCAGTTCTTC. It yields the protein CSGRTGSYNEQFF.

The V and J genes are TRBV30 and TRBJ1-5; unclear D gene. CDR1 GTSNPN and CDR2 SVGIG come from the germline V gene (reference sequence). V was shortened by 1 base and J by 2 bases, with 6 bases between the two germline ends. CDR3 length: 13 amino acids. CDR3 in DNA: TGTGCCTGGAGTGCCGGAGGCAATCAGCCCCAGCATTTT. Encoded protein: CAWSAGGNQPQHF.

This chain links TRBV30 with TRBJ1-1; D is ambiguous. There are 14 residues in the CDR3. V lost 8 bases to trimming and J lost 4 bases, with 20 bases between them. The germline CDR1 and CDR2 sequences are GTSNPN and SVGIG (reference sequence). CDR3: CAVLTAWETTEAFF. CDR3 DNA sequence: TGTGCCGTCCTCACGGCCTGGGAGACCACTGAAGCTTTCTTT.

The V and J genes are TRBV7-6 and TRBJ2-2, with a possible D match to TRBD2 (5 bases). V lost 2 bases and J lost 5, with 6 bases in between. Germline CDR1 reads SGHVS; CDR2 reads FNYEAQ. The CDR3 loop spans 13 amino acids. In nucleotides, the CDR3 is TGTGCCAGCAGCTTAACGGGGACCGGGGAGCTGTTTTTT. Translating gives CASSLTGTGELFF.

This clone was detected a few times. This chain joins TRBV28 and TRBJ1-3, with unresolved D. The CDR3 consists of 11 residues. V was trimmed by 6 bases and J by 8 bases, leaving 8 bases between them. The V gene's germline CDR1 is MDHEN and CDR2 SYDVKM. CDR3: CASRGRDTIYF. CDR3 sequence (DNA): TGTGCCAGCAGAGGGAGGGACACCATATATTTT.

This chain connects TRBV28 to TRBJ2-3; either TRBD1 or TRBD2 may fit D (7 bases each). CDR3 length: 16 residues. CDR1 is MDHEN, CDR2 SYDVKM, per germline. V gave up 3 bases and J gave up 3 bases, with 16 bases separating them. Here the CDR3 DNA reads TGTGCCAGCAGTTTCCCTGACAGGGAGGGTACAGATACGCAGTATTTT. Translation gives CASSFPDREGTDTQYF.

The chain recombines TRBV6-5 with TRBJ1-3; no clear D. Germline V gives CDR1 MNHEY, CDR2 SVGAGI. The CDR3 contains 14 residues. Trimming removed 8 bases from V and 0 bases from J, with 11 bases in between. The CDR3 sequence: CASWRLSSGNTIYF. CDR3 DNA sequence: TGTGCCAGCTGGAGATTGAGCTCTGGAAACACCATATATTTT.

The chain combines TRBV28 with TRBJ2-7, with 10 bases lining up with TRBD2. The trim removed 3 bases at V and 2 bases at J, leaving 4 bases unmatched. Germline V gene data show CDR1 as MDHEN and CDR2 as SYDVKM. The CDR3 contains 15 residues. CDR3 DNA sequence: TGTGCCAGCAGTTTTCTAGCGGGGGTCACCTACGAGCAGTACTTC. Its protein product is CASSFLAGVTYEQYF. Filled out from reference TRBV28 and TRBJ2-7, the complete variable domain reads DVKVTQSSRYLVKRTGEKVFLECVQDMDHENMFWYRQDPGLGLRLIYFSYDVKMKEKGDIPEGYSVSREKKERFSLILESASTNQTSMYLCASSFLAGVTYEQYFGPGTRLTVT.

The rearrangement uses TRBV28 and TRBJ1-3; TRBD1 agrees at 7 bases. The germline CDR1 and CDR2 sequences are MDHEN and SYDVKM. The CDR3 length is 18 residues. The V segment lost 7 bases and the J segment 0 bases; nucleotides outside the gene matches: 15. As DNA, the CDR3 is TGTGCCAGCAATAGACCCGGGACAGAAAGCTTCTCTGGAAACACCATATATTTT. This codes for CASNRPGTESFSGNTIYF.

The chain carries TRBV30 and TRBJ2-1; 12 positions match TRBD2. V lost 1 base to trimming and J lost 9 bases; unmatched junction nucleotides: 7. Germline assignment: CDR1 GTSNPN and CDR2 SVGIG (reference sequence). This CDR3 has 15 residues. The CDR3 reads CAWSGLAGAAGEQFF. CDR3 in DNA: TGTGCCTGGAGTGGACTAGCGGGGGCGGCGGGTGAGCAGTTCTTC.

The V gene is TRBV7-8, the J gene TRBJ2-7; 7 bases agree with TRBD1. The V gene's germline CDR1 is SGHVS and CDR2 FQNEAQ. The V segment lost 6 bases and the J segment 2 bases; nucleotides outside the gene matches: 13. This CDR3 contains 16 residues. The CDR3 DNA sequence: TGTGCCAGCAGGCGGACCGGGACAGACCTTCCCTACGAGCAGTACTTC. Translated: CASRRTGTDLPYEQYF.

This chain joins TRBV4-1 and TRBJ2-3; 8 bases map to TRBD2. CDR3 length equals 14 residues. J gave up 6 bases and V 4 bases, and 6 bases lay outside the gene matches. The germline gives CDR1 MGHRA, CDR2 YSYEKL. The CDR3 sequence: CASSPAPGGDTQYF. The CDR3 nucleotides read TGCGCCAGCAGCCCAGCCCCGGGGGGGGATACGCAGTATTTT.

This chain uses TRBV14 with TRBJ1-2; D gene uncertain. V lost 1 base, J lost 7 bases, and 13 bases lay in between. The germline gives CDR1 SGHDN, CDR2 FVKESK. The CDR3 has 14 amino acids. Here the CDR3 reads CASSQGAVRSGYTF. The CDR3 bases are TGTGCCAGCAGCCAAGGGGCAGTAAGGAGTGGCTACACCTTC.

This clone has just one count. The chain is built from TRBV25-1 and TRBJ1-2; D unresolved. The length of the CDR3 is 15 residues. V lost 1 base to trimming and J lost 8 bases, with 17 bases between them. Germline CDR1 is MGHDK and CDR2 is SYGVNS. CDR3 protein: CASSELRGPGFGYTF. The CDR3 DNA is TGTGCCAGCAGTGAATTAAGAGGGCCTGGGTTCGGCTACACCTTC.

V usage is TRBV30 and J usage is TRBJ1-2; TRBD1 is a possible D gene (5 bases). This CDR3 spans 13 amino acids. Germline CDR1 GTSNPN, CDR2 SVGIG (reference sequence). V dropped 5 bases and J dropped 8 bases, with 18 bases sitting between them. CDR3 DNA: TGTGCCTGGTCTAAGAGCGGGACGAGGGGCTACACCTTC. Translation gives CAWSKSGTRGYTF.

This rearrangement joins TRBV27 to TRBJ1-2; D unresolved. The CDR3 consists of 17 residues. Trimming removed 4 bases from V and 2 bases from J, with 20 bases in between. The germline V gene encodes CDR1 MNHEY and CDR2 SMNVEV (reference sequence). CDR3 region: CASSSLDLTALNYGYTF. In DNA, the CDR3 is TGTGCCAGCAGTTCATTGGATCTCACGGCCCTGAACTATGGCTACACCTTC.

The chain couples TRBV5-1 to TRBJ1-4; D remains unclear. The germline V and J ends were trimmed by 5 bases and 2 bases, with 13 bases remaining between them. This CDR3 region has 15 residues. Per the germline V gene, CDR1 is SGHRS and CDR2 is YFSETQ. In nucleotides, the CDR3 is TGCGCCAGCAGTATCTACGGATCGACTAATGAAAAACTGTTTTTT. Its protein product is CASSIYGSTNEKLFF.

As DNA, the CDR3 is TGTGCCAGCAGCCTCGCAGGGACTTCCTACGAGCAGTACTTC. Its translation is CASSLAGTSYEQYF. V gene TRBV7-9 combines with J gene TRBJ2-7, with a possible D match to TRBD2 (6 bases). The V gene's germline CDR1 is SEHNR and CDR2 FQNEAQ (reference sequence). V gave up 5 bases and J gave up 1 base, with 12 bases separating them. This CDR3 spans 14 amino acids.

This chain links TRBV6-1 with TRBJ1-2; D gene unclear. This CDR3 has 14 residues. The germline V and J ends were trimmed by 4 bases and 1 base, with 10 bases remaining between them. Germline V gene data show CDR1 as MNHNS and CDR2 as SASEGT. Here the CDR3 DNA reads TGTGCCAGCAGTGGGACCCTCCTTAACTATGGCTACACCTTC. It yields the protein CASSGTLLNYGYTF.

The CDR3 region is CASRGGSGANVLTF. CDR3 bases: TGTGCCAGCCGTGGGGGAAGTGGGGCCAACGTCCTGACTTTC. V and J are TRBV27 and TRBJ2-6, with D perhaps given as TRBD1 or TRBD2 (5 bases each). Trimming shortened V by 8 bases and J by 3 bases, and 11 bases separated the two germline ends. Germline-derived CDR1 and CDR2 are MNHEY and SMNVEV (reference sequence). The CDR3 is 14 amino acids.